The present T cell receptor (beta chain) was sequenced within a study of beta chain features in type 1 diabetes. Study-wide results and caveats: There was a moderate but significant shortening of TCRB CDR3s in all four CD4+ subsets of Type 1 diabetes patients.

What was sequenced were expressed TCRB transcripts, since all of the isolated RNA had been reverse transcribed. Libraries were prepared by immunoSEQ multiplex PCR; TCRdb keeps only in-frame clonotypes and omits some of them. The profile shows about 360,000 clones, around 12% of them singletons. This clone has more than one count but fewer than ten. What it recognizes is unknown. The sequence derives from a man aged 18 to 30 in good health. Sequenced material: naive CD4+ T cells from blood.

This CDR3 reads CASDSRDSSETQYF. The CDR3 region has the DNA TGTGCCAGCGATTCCCGGGACAGTTCTGAGACCCAGTACTTC. The gene calls are TRBV28 and TRBJ2-5; 7 bases agree with TRBD1. Germline loops: CDR1 MDHEN, CDR2 SYDVKM. The CDR3 loop spans 14 amino acids. Losses at the gene ends were 8 bases for V and 5 bases for J; bases not matched to a gene: 11.